Below are 29 T cell receptor beta chains sequenced from a single sample in a study of naive and memory T cell subsets (dated 2017 in TCRdb). The library relied on UMI-ligation and nested PCR. Data came from an Illumina MiSeq. An equimolar mix of two oligonucleotides covering both TRBC1 and TRBC2 was used as the beta constant-region primer. TCRdb reran the public reads through fastp at Q25 and MiXCR, keeping productive beta chains. Every distinct CDR3 protein forms one entry, paired with its most common genes and DNA. Recorded for this sample are tens of thousands of distinct CDR3 sequences; about an eighth of them occurred a single time. Approximately 0.94% of the sample is taken by the ten largest. Sequencing used central memory CD4+ T cells from blood. The sample's cell subset or site, from its label and the paper: central memory, CD45RA- CD27+. The receptors here all came from a human donor in good health.

Notes on this clonotype: At one end the junction does not follow the germline gene, possibly because of a read error. The gene calls are TRBV11-2 and TRBJ1-2; possible D gene TRBD1, 6 bases. The CDR3 has 16 residues. Germline loops: CDR1 SGHAT, CDR2 FQNNGV. CDR3 loop: CASSFLQGTRNSGYTF. DNA for the CDR3: TGTGCCAGCAGCTTTCTGCAGGGGACAAGAAACTCTGGCTACACCTTC. Combining the CDR3 with reference TRBV11-2 and TRBJ1-2 gives the whole variable domain EAGVAQSPRYKIIEKRQSVAFWCNPISGHATLYWYQQILGQGPKLLIQFQNNGVVDDSQLPKDRFSAERLKGVDSTLKIQPAKLEDSAVYLCASSFLQGTRNSGYTFGSGTRLTVV.

In this sample, this clonotype turned up many times. The V and J genes are TRBV4-2 and TRBJ2-3, with TRBD2 matching 9 bases. CDR1 and CDR2 from the germline V gene are LGHNA and YNFKEQ. Germline trimming cut 0 bases from V and 10 bases from J; bases unmatched to any gene: 8. The CDR3 contains 15 residues. The CDR3 region is CASSQDNSGSGAQYF. CDR3 nucleotide sequence: TGTGCCAGCAGCCAAGACAATAGCGGGAGTGGGGCGCAGTATTTT.

This clonotype appeared a few times. The chain has TRBV7-2 and TRBJ2-3, with TRBD2 matching 14 bases. Germline V gene data show CDR1 as SGHTA and CDR2 as FQGNSA. The V gene end was trimmed by 1 base and the J gene end by 9 bases; junction bases not matched to a gene: 9. The CDR3 length is 17 residues. In nucleotides, the CDR3 is TGTGCCAGCAGCTTAGTCGGGACTAGCGGGAGTATAAGGACGCAGTATTTT. This gives the protein CASSLVGTSGSIRTQYF.

This clonotype was observed a handful of times. The chain couples TRBV12-3 or TRBV12-4 to TRBJ1-2; 8 positions agree with TRBD1. The CDR3 contains 13 residues. Trimming cost V 6 bases and J 4 bases; bases outside gene matches: 4. The CDR3 here is CASRTGVSYGYTF. Here the CDR3 DNA reads TGTGCCAGCAGGACAGGGGTTAGCTATGGCTACACCTTC.

The genes are TRBV12-3 or TRBV12-4 and TRBJ1-1; 7 positions match TRBD1. The ends lost 4 bases at V and 7 bases at J; junction bases unmatched: 9. There are 14 residues in the CDR3. The CDR3: CASSSRQGGSEAFF. CDR3 DNA: TGTGCCAGCAGTTCGAGACAGGGAGGGAGTGAAGCTTTCTTT.

This clonotype occurred a few times. The chain has TRBV20-1 and TRBJ2-7; D is ambiguous. The V gene's germline CDR1 is DFQATT and CDR2 SNEGSKA (reference sequence). V was shortened by 6 bases and J by 4 bases, with 10 bases between the two germline ends. CDR3 length: 11 amino acids. CDR3 in amino acids: CSASGPYEQYF. The CDR3 region has the DNA TGCAGTGCATCAGGACCTTACGAGCAGTACTTC.

This clonotype has at least ten counts. This CDR3 reads CAWSPPTGTSTIQYF. As DNA, the CDR3 is TGTGCCTGGAGTCCGCCTACCGGGACTAGCACCATTCAGTACTTC. The V and J genes are TRBV30 and TRBJ2-4, with 9 bases fitting TRBD2. This CDR3 has 15 residues. The germline V gene has CDR1 GTSNPN and CDR2 SVGIG (reference sequence). V lost 2 bases to trimming and J lost 9 bases; unmatched junction nucleotides: 11.

This clonotype was counted only a few times. The chain joins TRBV5-4 to TRBJ2-5; D is uncertain. From germline, CDR1 is SGHNT and CDR2 YYREEE (reference sequence). The length of the CDR3 is 13 residues. V was shortened by 4 bases and J by 1 base, with 8 bases between the two germline ends. CDR3 nucleotides: TGTGCCAGCAGCGTGAAGGCCCAAGAGACCCAGTACTTC. Its translation: CASSVKAQETQYF. Complete variable domain (other parts from reference TRBV5-4 and TRBJ2-5): ETGVTQSPTHLIKTRGQQVTLRCSSQSGHNTVSWYQQALGQGPQFIFQYYREEENGRGNFPPRFSGLQFPNYSSELNVNALELDDSALYLCASSVKAQETQYFGPGTRLLVL.

This clonotype was found many times. A much larger clone lies one base from this, so it may be a read error. This CDR3 is CSVERGEGTEAFF. The DNA for the CDR3 is TGCAGCGTTGAAAGGGGAGAGGGCACTGAAGCTTTCTTT. This chain joins TRBV29-1 and TRBJ1-1; possibly TRBD1 for D (5 bases). Germline CDR1 is SQVTM and CDR2 is ANQGSEA. With 2 bases removed from V and 4 bases from J, the gap between germline ends came to 11 bases. The length of the CDR3 is 13 residues.

V and J are TRBV6-2 or TRBV6-3 and TRBJ2-1; 14 nucleotides align to TRBD2. The CDR3 contains 15 residues. Germline lookup yields CDR1 MNHEY and CDR2 SVGEGT. Trimming took 4 bases from V and 15 from J; bases not matched to a gene: 11. The chain's CDR3 is CASSWGTSGREDPFF. The CDR3 DNA sequence: TGTGCCAGCAGTTGGGGGACTAGCGGGAGAGAGGATCCGTTCTTC.

This clonotype was observed a few times. The chain has TRBV7-2 and TRBJ2-3, with D possibly TRBD1 on 5 matching bases. This CDR3 is built from 13 residues. The V and J ends lost 9 bases and 3 bases respectively, with 13 bases between them. Germline V lookup: CDR1 SGHTA, CDR2 FQGNSA. The CDR3 coding sequence is TGTGCCAGTCTGCGTGGGGCGACAGATACGCAGTATTTT. Amino acid sequence: CASLRGATDTQYF.

The sample holds many counts of this clonotype. The V call is TRBV6-1, the J call TRBJ2-3; D gene ambiguous. This CDR3 is built from 15 residues. V was shortened by 2 bases and J by 2 bases, with 11 bases between the two germline ends. Looked up from germline, CDR1 is MNHNS and CDR2 is SASEGT. The CDR3 spells CASSEQAKFTDTQYF. CDR3 sequence (DNA): TGTGCCAGCAGTGAACAAGCCAAATTCACAGATACGCAGTATTTT.

The V gene is TRBV20-1, the J gene TRBJ1-4; D might be TRBD1 (5 bases). This CDR3 spans 14 amino acids. Germline lookup yields CDR1 DFQATT and CDR2 SNEGSKA (reference sequence). The V and J ends lost 3 bases and 5 bases respectively, with 13 bases between them. CDR3 in amino acids: CSARLTEGNEKLFF. CDR3 sequence (DNA): TGCAGTGCTAGGTTGACAGAAGGAAATGAAAAACTGTTTTTT.

V and J are TRBV9 and TRBJ1-2, with unresolved D. Germline V gives CDR1 SGDLS, CDR2 YYNGEE. CDR3 length: 12 residues. The V gene lost 1 base and the J gene lost 6 bases, with 7 bases spanning the gap. The CDR3 DNA is TGTGCCAGCAGCGTATCGAAGAATGGCTACACCTTC. It codes for CASSVSKNGYTF.

The V and J genes are TRBV10-3 and TRBJ1-2, with TRBD1 matching over 11 bases. V shed 0 bases and J 0 bases; nucleotides not matched to a gene: 6. Germline V gene data show CDR1 as ENHRY and CDR2 as SYGVKD. The CDR3 length is 18 residues. CDR3 sequence reads: CAISESEDRGRANYGYTF. The CDR3 bases are TGTGCCATCAGTGAGTCAGAGGACAGGGGGCGAGCTAACTATGGCTACACCTTC.

In its sample, this clonotype was seen a few times. The chain recombines TRBV2 with TRBJ1-2; tentative D call: TRBD1 (6 bases). With 9 bases removed from V and 0 bases from J, the gap between germline ends came to 8 bases. The V gene's germline CDR1 is SNHLY and CDR2 FYNNEI. This CDR3 region has 12 residues. This chain's CDR3 is CASRTANYGYTF. CDR3 sequence (DNA): TGTGCCAGTAGGACAGCTAACTATGGCTACACCTTC.

This clonotype has more than one count but fewer than ten. The rearrangement joins TRBV15 to TRBJ2-5, with TRBD2 matching over 12 bases. The CDR3 covers 17 residues. V lost 1 base to trimming and J lost 4 bases; unmatched junction nucleotides: 7. Germline CDR1 and CDR2: LNHNV and YYDKDF (reference sequence). Written as DNA, the CDR3 is TGTGCCACCAGCAGAGGTAGCCTAGCGGGAGGGCGAGAGACCCAGTACTTC. This sequence encodes CATSRGSLAGGRETQYF.

This clonotype has more than one count but fewer than ten. V and J are TRBV5-1 and TRBJ1-4; possibly TRBD1 for D (6 bases). The germline gives CDR1 SGHRS, CDR2 YFSETQ. CDR3 length: 17 residues. V shed 0 bases and J shed 0 bases, with 12 bases lying between them. For the CDR3, the DNA is TGCGCCAGCAGCTTGGCAGGGGCGCGATCAACTAATGAAAAACTGTTTTTT. This gives the protein CASSLAGARSTNEKLFF.

The chain is built from TRBV7-2 and TRBJ2-5; TRBD2 is a possible D gene (5 bases). The length of the CDR3 is 13 residues. Germline V gives CDR1 SGHTA, CDR2 FQGNSA. V shed 8 bases and J shed 2 bases, with 12 bases lying between them. This CDR3 reads CASAPTRQETQYF. CDR3 sequence (DNA): TGTGCCAGCGCCCCCACTAGGCAAGAGACCCAGTACTTC.

This clonotype was counted many times. The V and J genes are TRBV3-1 and TRBJ2-5, with 7 bases aligning to TRBD2. There are 13 residues in the CDR3. Germline V gene sequence: CDR1 LGHDT, CDR2 YNNKEL (reference sequence). Trimming cost V 2 bases and J 4 bases; bases outside gene matches: 1. This chain's CDR3 is CASSQSGTETQYF. The CDR3 coding sequence is TGTGCCAGCAGCCAAAGCGGGACAGAGACCCAGTACTTC.

The V and J genes are TRBV29-1 and TRBJ2-7; D uncertain. Germline lookup yields CDR1 SQVTM and CDR2 ANQGSEA. Trimming left V 3 bases short and J 12 bases short, with 12 bases between. The CDR3 is 10 residues long. This CDR3 is CSVDRKGRYF. DNA for the CDR3: TGCAGCGTTGACAGGAAGGGCAGGTACTTC.

The sample holds a few counts of this clonotype. The rearrangement joins TRBV9 to TRBJ2-2, with D tentatively TRBD2 (6 bases). Germline CDR1 reads SGDLS; CDR2 reads YYNGEE. V gave up 5 bases and J gave up 3 bases, with 11 bases separating them. The CDR3 sequence is 14 residues long. The CDR3 coding sequence is TGTGCCAGCAGAGGGAGGTTGGACACCGGGGAGCTGTTTTTT. This translates into CASRGRLDTGELFF.

V gene TRBV18 combines with J gene TRBJ1-1, with D possibly being TRBD1 (6 bases). Trimming stripped 4 bases from V and 3 bases from J, with 12 bases between. The CDR3 covers 14 residues. Germline V gene lookup returns CDR1 KGHSH and CDR2 LQKENI. This chain's CDR3 is CASSLGSGDTEAFF. The CDR3, as DNA: TGTGCCAGCTCACTAGGGTCAGGGGACACTGAAGCTTTCTTT.

J is TRBJ2-3 and V is TRBV20-1, with D perhaps TRBD1 (5 bases). The CDR3 extends over 14 amino acids. Germline loops: CDR1 DFQATT, CDR2 SNEGSKA (reference sequence). Trimming took 3 bases from V and 0 from J, leaving 10 bases between them. The CDR3 reads CSARRPGSTDTQYF. As DNA, the CDR3 is TGCAGTGCTAGGCGTCCAGGGAGCACAGATACGCAGTATTTT.

This chain links TRBV2 with TRBJ1-3; TRBD1 matches at 8 bases. V lost 6 bases to trimming and J lost 5 bases; unmatched junction nucleotides: 6. The germline V gene has CDR1 SNHLY and CDR2 FYNNEI. The CDR3 covers 14 residues. The CDR3 nucleotides read TGTGCCAGCAGACCGACAGGGGACAGAAACACCATATATTTT. Translating it yields CASRPTGDRNTIYF.

This clonotype was counted ten times or more. This chain uses TRBV29-1 with TRBJ2-1; 9 bases line up with TRBD2. This CDR3 is built from 14 residues. Germline trimming cut 2 bases from V and 4 bases from J; bases unmatched to any gene: 3. Per the germline V gene, CDR1 is SQVTM and CDR2 is ANQGSEA. The DNA of the CDR3 is TGCAGCGTTGAATATACTAGCGGGTACAATGAGCAGTTCTTC. Amino acid sequence: CSVEYTSGYNEQFF.

The sample holds a few counts of this clonotype. The CDR3 DNA follows: TGTGCCACGACAGGGGGGGAAGAGACCCAGTACTTC. Translated: CATTGGEETQYF. The genes are TRBV10-3 and TRBJ2-5; 9 bases align to TRBD1. Germline CDR1 reads ENHRY; CDR2 reads SYGVKD. Trimming took 10 bases from V and 3 from J; bases not matched to a gene: 3. The CDR3 is 12 amino acids.

V gene TRBV7-2 combines with J gene TRBJ1-6; 9 bases fit TRBD1. This CDR3 is built from 15 residues. Losses at the gene ends were 4 bases for V and 10 bases for J; bases not matched to a gene: 8. Germline loops: CDR1 SGHTA, CDR2 FQGNSA. The CDR3 reads CASSSPDRGRSPLHF. The CDR3 bases are TGTGCCAGCAGCTCCCCGGACAGGGGAAGGTCACCCCTCCACTTT. Together with reference TRBV7-2 and TRBJ1-6, the CDR3 gives the full variable domain: GAGVSQSPSNKVTEKGKDVELRCDPISGHTALYWYRQSLGQGLEFLIYFQGNSAPDKSGLPSDRFSAERTGGSVSTLTIQRTQQEDSAVYLCASSSPDRGRSPLHFGNGTRLTVT.

Of note for this clonotype: One base away lies a much larger clone, so this may be a sequencing read error. V is TRBV7-2 and J is TRBJ2-3; D not certain. Trimming pared 2 bases from V and 4 bases from J, leaving 13 bases between. Germline values: CDR1 SGHTA, CDR2 FQGNSA. The CDR3 covers 15 residues. The CDR3 region has the DNA TGTGCCAGCAGCTTATTTGTCGGCCACTCAGATACGCAGTATTTT. Protein sequence: CASSLFVGHSDTQYF.